This T cell receptor beta chain stems from a study of T cells in Graves' hyperthyroidism and ophthalmopathy. General observations from the study: Appearing also in blood were most of the thyroid clonotypes expanded above 0.001.

TCR beta CDR3 region amplification was performed from RNA transcripts. The study used the HTBI primer set for a first-round RT-PCR of the TCR CDR3. MiXCR, applied by TCRdb to the multiplex PCR reads, yields one record per CDR3 protein. The profile covers roughly 600,000 distinct CDR3 sequences, with 13% to 15% appearing a single time and around an eighth taken by the ten largest. Ten or more counts support this clonotype. Its antigen is undetermined. The study left out patients who had uncontrolled infection, other autoimmune disease, pregnancy or lactation. Thyroid ultrasound and orbital computed tomography, with clinical symptoms and serum thyroxine and TRAb, informed diagnoses. The source is a woman between 45 and 60 years old with Graves' ophthalmopathy. The sequenced sample was blood.

The CDR3 nucleotides are TGTGCCAGCAGTGGATCCTCGAGTAGCGGGACATACAATGAGCAGTTCTTC. Protein product: CASSGSSSSGTYNEQFF. This chain connects TRBV25-1 to TRBJ2-1, with TRBD2 matching 8 bases. In germline, CDR1 is MGHDK, CDR2 SYGVNS. The J segment lost 4 bases and the V segment lost 4 bases, leaving 12 bases of the junction unmatched. The CDR3 spans 17 residues.